The clone carrying this T cell receptor (beta chain) was seen a single time. No antigen is known for it. This entry belongs to a study of cytomegalovirus exposure and HLA in healthy donors. Findings of the study overall: Most CMV-associated TCR beta chains appeared HLA-restricted in a later analysis.

Germline CDR1 MDHEN, CDR2 SYDVKM. J was trimmed by 6 bases and V by 4 bases; bases with no gene match: 5. The CDR3 is 15 amino acids. Use of 60 Vbeta and 13 Jbeta primers characterized the PCR. TCRdb's copy holds only in-frame clones and misses some; the assay was immunoSEQ multiplex PCR. The sample has roughly 150,000 clones, around 86% seen once. The source is a male donor in good health and CMV-seronegative. The chain recombines TRBV28 with TRBJ1-6; 8 positions match TRBD1. The sequencing sample was made of PBMCs. Here the CDR3 reads CASSSGQGLNSPLHF. As DNA, the CDR3 is TGTGCCAGCAGTTCCGGACAGGGTCTTAATTCACCCCTCCACTTT.